A single sample is the source of the 24 T cell receptor beta chains below, sequenced in a study of blood T cell repertoires in COVID-19. Clones were read by immunoSEQ multiplex PCR, and TCRdb kept only the in-frame ones, dropping some. The sample shows fewer than 200,000 clones, 89% of them seen only once. Sequenced material: peripheral blood. The receptors were sampled from a man aged 18 to 29 who had recovered from COVID-19.

This clone was observed a single time. The J gene is TRBJ2-3, the V gene TRBV6-5; the match to TRBD2 covers 11 bases. The CDR3 contains 15 residues. V lost 5 bases and J lost 7; bases outside the gene matches: 8. Germline values: CDR1 MNHEY, CDR2 SVGAGI. The CDR3 sequence is CASSPTSGSRHTQYF. The CDR3 region has the DNA TGTGCCAGCAGTCCTACTAGCGGGAGTCGACATACGCAGTATTTT.

The rearrangement links TRBV7-2 to TRBJ1-2, with TRBD1 matching over 10 bases. Per the germline V gene, CDR1 is SGHTA and CDR2 is FQGNSA. With V trimmed by 0 bases and J by 10 bases, 8 bases remained unmatched. The CDR3 consists of 15 residues. CDR3 in amino acids: CASSLASRDRGDYTF. The CDR3 nucleotides read TGTGCCAGCAGCTTAGCTTCCCGGGACAGGGGCGACTACACCTTC.

The genes are TRBV27 and TRBJ2-7; 8 nucleotides line up with TRBD1. CDR1 is MNHEY and CDR2 is SMNVEV in the germline V gene (reference sequence). The CDR3 has 14 amino acids. Trimming removed 6 bases from V and 3 bases from J; junction bases left unmatched: 7. CDR3 nucleotides: TGTGCCAGCAGCCGAGACAGGGGAAACTACGAGCAGTACTTC. Translation: CASSRDRGNYEQYF.

The genes are TRBV7-3 and TRBJ2-3, with TRBD2 as a possible D gene (6 bases). In germline, CDR1 is SGHTA, CDR2 FQGTGA. This CDR3 is built from 14 residues. V was cut by 0 bases and J by 10 bases, with 14 bases left in between. The CDR3 reads CASSLTFGGSAQYF. The CDR3 DNA reads TGTGCCAGCAGCTTAACGTTTGGGGGGAGCGCGCAGTATTTT.

V gene TRBV4-3 combines with J gene TRBJ2-1; 13 bases line up with TRBD2. With 3 bases clipped from V and 7 bases from J, the junction kept 3 bases outside the gene matches. The CDR3 is made up of 15 amino acids. Germline lookup yields CDR1 LGHNA and CDR2 YSLEER. As DNA, the CDR3 is TGCGCCAGCAGCCATGCGGGACTAGCGGGAAATGAGCAGTTCTTC. Translated: CASSHAGLAGNEQFF.

This clone was picked up one time. This chain joins TRBV4-1 and TRBJ2-3; tentative D call: TRBD2 (6 bases). Germline V CDR1 and CDR2: MGHRA, YSYEKL. This CDR3 is built from 14 residues. V lost 1 base to trimming and J lost 8 bases, with 13 bases between them. The DNA for the CDR3 is TGCGCCAGCAGCCAAGTTGGCGGAGGGGCTACGCAGTATTTT. Encoded protein: CASSQVGGGATQYF.

This chain uses TRBV27 with TRBJ1-2, with 10 bases aligning to TRBD1. The CDR3 sequence is 15 residues long. With 4 bases clipped from V and 4 bases from J, the junction kept 6 bases outside the gene matches. Per the germline V gene, CDR1 is MNHEY and CDR2 is SMNVEV (reference sequence). CDR3 in DNA: TGTGCCAGCAGTTCATGGACAGGGGGGCTCTATGGCTACACCTTC. Amino acids: CASSSWTGGLYGYTF.

The chain combines TRBV21-1 with TRBJ2-2; the table's D call, TRBD1, was not checked against the DNA. TRBV21-1 is a documented pseudogene. This CDR3 spans 15 amino acids. The CDR3 DNA is TGTGCCAGCAGTACAGGGGGCGATAATGCCGGGGAGCTGTTTTTT. It translates to CASSTGGDNAGELFF.

The chain has TRBV5-1 and TRBJ1-2; 9 bases map to TRBD1. Germline V gene lookup returns CDR1 SGHRS and CDR2 YFSETQ. This CDR3 has 14 amino acids. After removal of 4 bases from V and 1 base from J, the junction contained 2 bases not matched to a gene. CDR3 in amino acids: CASSEGQGNYGYTF. The CDR3 nucleotides read TGCGCCAGCAGCGAGGGACAGGGTAACTATGGCTACACCTTC.

V gene TRBV2 combines with J gene TRBJ2-2; 11 bases line up with TRBD2. The CDR3 loop spans 15 amino acids. Trimming removed 1 base from V and 5 bases from J; junction bases left unmatched: 0. Germline assignment: CDR1 SNHLY and CDR2 FYNNEI. The CDR3 bases are TGTGCCAGCAGTGAAGGACTAGCGGGAACCGGGGAGCTGTTTTTT. This translates into CASSEGLAGTGELFF.

The chain uses TRBV7-2 and TRBJ2-1; 8 bases match TRBD2. In germline, CDR1 is SGHTA, CDR2 FQGNSA. The CDR3 consists of 17 residues. Trimming cost V 5 bases and J 3 bases; bases outside gene matches: 12. The CDR3 loop is CASSPRTRLALYNEQFF. The DNA of the CDR3 is TGTGCCAGCAGCCCGAGAACTAGACTAGCGCTCTACAATGAGCAGTTCTTC.

CDR3 bases: TGTGCCAGCAGTTTAGTGGTGGACAATGAGGAGACCCAGTACTTC. This encodes CASSLVVDNEETQYF. The chain joins TRBV28 to TRBJ2-5; possible D gene TRBD1, 5 bases. The V end lost 2 bases, the J end lost 5 bases, and 15 bases lay between the germline ends. The CDR3 has 15 residues. CDR1 MDHEN and CDR2 SYDVKM come from the germline V gene.

The V gene is TRBV28, the J gene TRBJ1-5; unclear D gene. Germline V gene lookup returns CDR1 MDHEN and CDR2 SYDVKM. The germline V and J ends were trimmed by 4 bases and 7 bases, with 17 bases remaining between them. The CDR3 covers 15 residues. DNA for the CDR3: TGTGCCAGCAGTTCATCTCCCGCGGGCTGGCAGCCCCAGCATTTT. The encoded protein is CASSSSPAGWQPQHF.

V and J are TRBV15 and TRBJ2-1, with 10 bases aligning to TRBD2. CDR3 length: 16 residues. The J segment lost 7 bases and the V segment lost 1 base, leaving 7 bases of the junction unmatched. Germline CDR1 is LNHNV and CDR2 is YYDKDF (reference sequence). CDR3 sequence: CATSRGPSGRTNEQFF. Here the CDR3 DNA reads TGTGCCACCAGCAGAGGGCCTAGCGGGAGAACGAATGAGCAGTTCTTC.

The chain's CDR3 is CASSPGQGARYEQYF. The CDR3 DNA reads as TGTGCCAGTAGTCCCGGACAGGGGGCTAGGTACGAGCAGTACTTC. The chain carries TRBV19 and TRBJ2-7; TRBD1 agrees at 11 bases. The CDR3 sequence is 15 residues long. The germline CDR1 and CDR2 sequences are LNHDA and SQIVND (reference sequence). The trim removed 5 bases at V and 4 bases at J, leaving 7 bases unmatched.

The rearrangement joins TRBV6-1 to TRBJ2-1; 9 bases line up with TRBD2. The CDR3 is made up of 14 amino acids. Germline V lookup: CDR1 MNHNS, CDR2 SASEGT. After removal of 5 bases from V and 7 bases from J, the junction contained 6 bases not matched to a gene. CDR3 amino acids: CASSLAGARNEQFF. The DNA of the CDR3 is TGTGCCAGCAGTTTAGCGGGGGCACGGAATGAGCAGTTCTTC.

The chain employs TRBV11-1 and TRBJ2-1, with no clear D. CDR1 is SGHAT and CDR2 is FQDESV in the germline V gene (reference sequence). The CDR3 is made up of 13 amino acids. The V end lost 6 bases, the J end lost 8 bases, and 14 bases lay between the germline ends. The CDR3 DNA follows: TGTGCCAGCAGTGGTAACGAGTTTGATGAGCAGTTCTTC. It translates to CASSGNEFDEQFF.

The chain joins TRBV14 to TRBJ2-2, with D unresolved. The CDR3 is made up of 13 amino acids. CDR1 is SGHDN, CDR2 FVKESK, per germline. Trimming took 3 bases from V and 13 from J, leaving 15 bases between them. CDR3 in amino acids: CASSQNEVSGLFF. Here the CDR3 DNA reads TGTGCCAGCAGCCAGAATGAAGTTTCAGGGCTGTTTTTT.

The V gene is TRBV4-3, the J gene TRBJ1-5; tentatively, D is TRBD1 (5 bases). Germline values: CDR1 LGHNA, CDR2 YSLEER. This CDR3 spans 16 amino acids. V lost 0 bases and J 1 base, leaving 10 bases between the germline ends. The CDR3 spells CASSQDRVSSNQPQHF. In nucleotides, the CDR3 is TGCGCCAGCAGCCAAGACAGGGTTAGCAGCAATCAGCCCCAGCATTTT.

The chain employs TRBV4-3 and TRBJ2-7; 10 positions match TRBD1. V trimming: 0 bases; J trimming: 0 bases; junction bases outside the gene matches: 5. Germline assignment: CDR1 LGHNA and CDR2 YSLEER. The CDR3 sequence is 17 residues long. As DNA, the CDR3 is TGCGCCAGCAGCCAAGATGGGACAGGGGATAACTCCTACGAGCAGTACTTC. Protein: CASSQDGTGDNSYEQYF.

J is TRBJ2-6 and V is TRBV10-3; TRBD1 matches at 8 bases. The junction had 4 bases not matched to a gene; V was cut back by 0 bases and J by 0 bases. The CDR3 runs to 18 residues. In germline, CDR1 is ENHRY, CDR2 SYGVKD. The CDR3 nucleotides are TGTGCCATCAGTGAGTCAGGGACAGGTAGCTCTGGGGCCAACGTCCTGACTTTC. Residues: CAISESGTGSSGANVLTF.

V usage is TRBV7-9 and J usage is TRBJ2-1; maybe TRBD2 (5 bases). Germline CDR1 SEHNR, CDR2 FQNEAQ (reference sequence). The V gene lost 5 bases and the J gene lost 2 bases, with 22 bases spanning the gap. The CDR3 is 18 amino acids. CDR3 sequence: CASSLSEYLAEPYNEQFF. The CDR3 DNA is TGTGCCAGCAGCCTCTCTGAGTATCTAGCTGAACCCTACAATGAGCAGTTCTTC.

The CDR3 region is CAISGQGQETQYF. The CDR3 bases are TGTGCCATCAGTGGGCAGGGCCAAGAGACCCAGTACTTC. V and J are TRBV10-3 and TRBJ2-5; the D gene is possibly TRBD1 (5 bases). The CDR3 covers 13 residues. V was shortened by 4 bases and J by 1 base, with 7 bases between the two germline ends. Germline assignment: CDR1 ENHRY and CDR2 SYGVKD.

The V call is TRBV10-3, the J call TRBJ1-6; 9 positions agree with TRBD1. Germline V gene data show CDR1 as ENHRY and CDR2 as SYGVKD. The junction had 11 bases not matched to a gene; V was cut back by 10 bases and J by 1 base. CDR3 length: 17 residues. The CDR3 sequence: CATGDNRGQSYNSPLHF. The CDR3 DNA reads as TGTGCCACCGGAGACAACAGGGGGCAGTCCTATAATTCACCCCTCCACTTT.